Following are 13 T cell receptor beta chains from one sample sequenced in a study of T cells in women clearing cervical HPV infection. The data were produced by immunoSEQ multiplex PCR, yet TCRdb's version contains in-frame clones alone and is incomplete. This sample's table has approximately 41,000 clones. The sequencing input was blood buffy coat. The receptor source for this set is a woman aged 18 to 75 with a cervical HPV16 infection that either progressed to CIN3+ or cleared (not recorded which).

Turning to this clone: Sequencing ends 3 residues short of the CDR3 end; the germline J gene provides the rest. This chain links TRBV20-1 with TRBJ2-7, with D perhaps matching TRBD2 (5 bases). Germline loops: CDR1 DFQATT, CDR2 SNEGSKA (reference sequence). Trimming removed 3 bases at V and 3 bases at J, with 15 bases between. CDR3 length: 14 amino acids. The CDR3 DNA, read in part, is TGCAGTGCTAGGGATTCCAAGGCGGGCTACGAG. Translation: CSARDSKAGYE. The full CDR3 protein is CSARDSKAGYEQYF.

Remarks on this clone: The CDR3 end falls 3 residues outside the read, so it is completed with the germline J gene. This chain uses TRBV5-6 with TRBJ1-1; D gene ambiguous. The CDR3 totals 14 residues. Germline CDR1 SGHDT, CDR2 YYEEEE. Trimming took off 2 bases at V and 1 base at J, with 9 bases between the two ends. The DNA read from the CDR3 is TGTGCCAGCAGCTTTTTTTCCGGGAACACTGAA. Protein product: CASSFFSGNTE. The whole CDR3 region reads CASSFFSGNTEAFF.

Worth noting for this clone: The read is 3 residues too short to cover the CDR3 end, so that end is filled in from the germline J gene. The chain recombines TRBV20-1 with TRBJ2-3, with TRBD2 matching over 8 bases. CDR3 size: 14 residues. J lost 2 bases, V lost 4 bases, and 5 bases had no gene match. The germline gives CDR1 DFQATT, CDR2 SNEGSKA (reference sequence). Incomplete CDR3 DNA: TGCAGTGCTAATCTACTAGCGGTCACAGATACG. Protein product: CSANLLAVTDT. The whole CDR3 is CSANLLAVTDTQYF.

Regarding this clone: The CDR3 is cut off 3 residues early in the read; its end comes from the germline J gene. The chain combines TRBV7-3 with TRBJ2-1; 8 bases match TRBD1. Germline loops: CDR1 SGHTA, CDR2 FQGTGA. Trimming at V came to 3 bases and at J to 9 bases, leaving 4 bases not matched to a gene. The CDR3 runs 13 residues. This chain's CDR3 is CASSLDRAGEQFF. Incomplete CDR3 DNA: TGTGCCAGCAGCTTGGACAGGGCAGGTGAG.

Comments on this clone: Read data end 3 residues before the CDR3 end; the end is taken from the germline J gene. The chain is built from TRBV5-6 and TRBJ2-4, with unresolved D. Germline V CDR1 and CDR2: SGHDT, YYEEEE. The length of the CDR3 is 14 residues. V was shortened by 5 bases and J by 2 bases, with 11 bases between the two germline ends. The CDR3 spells CASRSLDSKNIQYF. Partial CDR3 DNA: TGTGCCAGCAGGTCCCTAGATTCCAAAAACATT. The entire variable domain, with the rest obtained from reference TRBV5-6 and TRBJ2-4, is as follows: DAGVTQSPTHLIKTRGQQVTLRCSPKSGHDTVSWYQQALGQGPQFIFQYYEEEERQRGNFPDRFSGHQFPNYSSELNVNALLLGDSALYLCASRSLDSKNIQYFGAGTRLSVL.

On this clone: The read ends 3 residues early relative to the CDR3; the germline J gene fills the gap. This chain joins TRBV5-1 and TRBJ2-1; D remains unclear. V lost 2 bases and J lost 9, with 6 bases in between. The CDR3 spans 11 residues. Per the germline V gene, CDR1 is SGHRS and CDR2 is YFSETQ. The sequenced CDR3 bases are TGCGCCAGCAGCTTACGGTCTGAG. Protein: CASSLRSE. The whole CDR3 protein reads CASSLRSEQFF.

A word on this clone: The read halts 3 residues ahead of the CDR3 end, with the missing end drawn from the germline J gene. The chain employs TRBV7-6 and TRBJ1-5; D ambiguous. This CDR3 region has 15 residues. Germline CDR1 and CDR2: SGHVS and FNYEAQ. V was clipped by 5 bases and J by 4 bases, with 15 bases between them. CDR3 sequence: CASSPEAGINQPQHF. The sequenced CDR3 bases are TGTGCCAGCAGCCCCGAGGCAGGTATAAATCAGCCC.

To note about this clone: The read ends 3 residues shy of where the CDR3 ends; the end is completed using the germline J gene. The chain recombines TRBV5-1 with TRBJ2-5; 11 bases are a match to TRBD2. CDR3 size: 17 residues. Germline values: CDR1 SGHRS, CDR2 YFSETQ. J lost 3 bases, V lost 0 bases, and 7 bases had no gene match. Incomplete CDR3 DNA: TGCGCCAGCAGCTTGGCGATAGCGGGGGGGCTAGAAGAGACC. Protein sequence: CASSLAIAGGLEET. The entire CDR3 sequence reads CASSLAIAGGLEETQYF. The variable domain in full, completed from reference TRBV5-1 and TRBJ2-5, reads KAGVTQTPRYLIKTRGQQVTLSCSPISGHRSVSWYQQTPGQGLQFLFEYFSETQRNKGNFPGRFSGRQFSNSRSEMNVSTLELGDSALYLCASSLAIAGGLEETQYFGPGTRLLVL.

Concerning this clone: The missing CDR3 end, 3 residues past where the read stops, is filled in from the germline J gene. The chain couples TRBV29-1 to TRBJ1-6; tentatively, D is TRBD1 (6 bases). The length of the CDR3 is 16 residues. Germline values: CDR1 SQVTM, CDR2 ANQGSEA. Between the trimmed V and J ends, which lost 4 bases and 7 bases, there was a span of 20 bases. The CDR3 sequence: CSVALGGRGANSPLHF. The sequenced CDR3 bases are TGCAGCGTTGCGCTTGGTGGTCGGGGGGCAAATTCACCC. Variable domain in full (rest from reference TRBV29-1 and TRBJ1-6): SAVISQKPSRDICQRGTSLTIQCQVDSQVTMMFWYRQQPGQSLTLIATANQGSEATYESGFVIDKFPISRPNLTFSTLTVSNMSPEDSSIYLCSVALGGRGANSPLHFGNGTRLTVT.

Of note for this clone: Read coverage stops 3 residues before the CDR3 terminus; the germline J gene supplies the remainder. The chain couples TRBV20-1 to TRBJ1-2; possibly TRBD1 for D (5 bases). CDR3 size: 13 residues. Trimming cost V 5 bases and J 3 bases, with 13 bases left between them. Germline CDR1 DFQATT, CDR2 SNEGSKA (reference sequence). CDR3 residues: CSAGHQTDYGYTF. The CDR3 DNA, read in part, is TGCAGTGCTGGACACCAAACAGACTATGGC.

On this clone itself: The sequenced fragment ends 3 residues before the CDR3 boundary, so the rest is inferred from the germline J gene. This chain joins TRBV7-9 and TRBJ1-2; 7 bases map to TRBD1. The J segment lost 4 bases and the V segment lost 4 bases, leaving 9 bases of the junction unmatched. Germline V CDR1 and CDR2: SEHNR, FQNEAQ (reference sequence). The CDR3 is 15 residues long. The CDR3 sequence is CASSSTGLGPYGYTF. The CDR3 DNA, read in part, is TGTGCCAGCAGCTCGACAGGGTTGGGACCCTATGGC.

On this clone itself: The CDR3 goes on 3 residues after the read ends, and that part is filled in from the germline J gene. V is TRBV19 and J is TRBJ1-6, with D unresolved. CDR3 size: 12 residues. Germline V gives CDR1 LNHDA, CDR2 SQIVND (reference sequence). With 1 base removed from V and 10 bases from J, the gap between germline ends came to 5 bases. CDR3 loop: CASSIVGSPLHF. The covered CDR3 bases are TGTGCCAGTAGTATAGTGGGCTCACCC.

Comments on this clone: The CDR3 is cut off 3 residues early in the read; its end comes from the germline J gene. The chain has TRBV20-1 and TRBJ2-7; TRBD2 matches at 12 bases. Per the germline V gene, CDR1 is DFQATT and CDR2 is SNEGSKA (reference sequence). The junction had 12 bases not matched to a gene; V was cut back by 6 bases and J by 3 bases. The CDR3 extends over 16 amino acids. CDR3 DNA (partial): TGCAGTGCAAAAAGACTAGCGGGAGTAAAGAACTACGAG. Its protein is CSAKRLAGVKNYE. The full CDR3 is CSAKRLAGVKNYEQYF.